Listed below are T cell receptor beta chains from one sample, sequenced in a study of T cell changes during pregnancy in multiple sclerosis. The table came from immunoSEQ multiplex PCR; TCRdb's copy has only in-frame clones and leaves some out. The repertoire holds approximately 63,000 clones, with 75% to 95% as singletons. The material sequenced was peripheral blood, taken after pregnancy. Every receptor here comes from a female donor in good health, enrolled as a control in a pregnancy study. Both conserved end residues are part of each CDR3. Fields, in order: V gene, D gene, clone size, J gene, CDR3 protein, CDR3 DNA. A D gene is named only where the DNA matches it firmly. A row's size may be missing; if present it is once, few, many or a size class.

v_gene: TRBV4-3
d_gene: .
abundance: .
j_gene: TRBJ1-4
CDR3aa: CASSQDEGGRREKLFF
CDR3nt: TGCGCCAGCAGCCAAGACGAGGGGGGGCGGCGCGAAAAACTGTTTTTT

v_gene: TRBV18
d_gene: .
abundance: once
j_gene: TRBJ1-1
CDR3aa: CASSPSTAKNTEAFF
CDR3nt: TGTGCCAGCTCACCATCGACAGCTAAGAACACTGAAGCTTTCTTT

v_gene: TRBV10-3
d_gene: TRBD1
abundance: .
j_gene: TRBJ2-1
CDR3aa: CAISADTGTGYFF
CDR3nt: TGTGCCATCAGTGCAGATACCGGGACAGGGTATTTCTTC

v_gene: TRBV7-3
d_gene: TRBD2
abundance: .
j_gene: TRBJ2-1
CDR3aa: CASSFLAGGHNEQFF
CDR3nt: TGTGCCAGCAGCTTCCTAGCGGGGGGTCACAATGAGCAGTTCTTC

v_gene: TRBV18
d_gene: .
abundance: .
j_gene: TRBJ1-1
CDR3aa: CASSPGQTTEAFF
CDR3nt: TGTGCCAGCTCACCCGGACAGACCACTGAAGCTTTCTTT

v_gene: TRBV4-3
d_gene: .
abundance: .
j_gene: TRBJ1-1
CDR3aa: CASSRRLNTEAFF
CDR3nt: TGCGCCAGCAGCCGCCGGTTGAACACTGAAGCTTTCTTT

v_gene: TRBV11-3
d_gene: TRBD2
abundance: .
j_gene: TRBJ2-2
CDR3aa: CASSLEGGGTGELFF
CDR3nt: TGTGCCAGCAGCTTAGAGGGCGGGGGGACCGGGGAGCTGTTTTTT

v_gene: TRBV7-9
d_gene: .
abundance: .
j_gene: TRBJ1-2
CDR3aa: CASSPIPGRGYTF
CDR3nt: TGTGCCAGCAGCCCGATTCCAGGGCGGGGCTACACCTTC

v_gene: TRBV7-8
d_gene: .
abundance: .
j_gene: TRBJ1-1
CDR3aa: CASSLRGINTEAFF
CDR3nt: TGTGCCAGCAGCTTACGAGGCATCAACACTGAAGCTTTCTTT

v_gene: TRBV5-1
d_gene: .
abundance: .
j_gene: TRBJ1-4
CDR3aa: CASSSASRSTNEKLFF
CDR3nt: TGCGCCAGCAGCTCCGCCTCTAGATCAACTAATGAAAAACTGTTTTTT

v_gene: TRBV11-3
d_gene: TRBD2
abundance: .
j_gene: TRBJ2-3
CDR3aa: CASSGGTSPATDTQYF
CDR3nt: TGTGCCAGCAGCGGCGGGACTAGCCCCGCGACAGATACGCAGTATTTT

v_gene: TRBV19
d_gene: TRBD1
abundance: .
j_gene: TRBJ1-2
CDR3aa: CASRGTAYGYTF
CDR3nt: TGTGCCAGTAGGGGGACAGCCTATGGCTACACCTTC

v_gene: TRBV25-1
d_gene: TRBD1
abundance: .
j_gene: TRBJ2-3
CDR3aa: CASSPSWTGRTDTQYF
CDR3nt: TGTGCCAGCAGTCCCTCCTGGACAGGGCGCACAGATACGCAGTATTTT

v_gene: TRBV7-9
d_gene: TRBD2
abundance: .
j_gene: TRBJ2-3
CDR3aa: CASSLQRESTDTQYF
CDR3nt: TGTGCCAGCAGCCTACAGCGGGAGAGCACAGATACGCAGTATTTT

v_gene: TRBV6-5
d_gene: .
abundance: once
j_gene: TRBJ1-4
CDR3aa: CASSYYGRATNEKLFF
CDR3nt: TGTGCCAGCAGTTACTACGGCAGGGCCACTAATGAAAAACTGTTTTTT

v_gene: TRBV30
d_gene: .
abundance: .
j_gene: TRBJ1-1
CDR3aa: CAWSADRLNTEAFF
CDR3nt: TGTGCCTGGAGTGCCGACAGGCTGAACACTGAAGCTTTCTTT

v_gene: TRBV7-2
d_gene: .
abundance: .
j_gene: TRBJ1-2
CDR3aa: CASSPKGGGSYGYTF
CDR3nt: TGTGCCAGCAGCCCCAAAGGGGGGGGGAGCTATGGCTACACCTTC

v_gene: TRBV19
d_gene: .
abundance: once
j_gene: TRBJ1-4
CDR3aa: CASSARRGTNEKLFF
CDR3nt: TGTGCCAGTAGTGCCCGGCGGGGGACTAATGAAAAACTGTTTTTT